This is a list of T cell receptor beta chains from one sample in a study of OX40 agonist ivuxolimab in advanced cancers. Sequencing used immunoSEQ multiplex PCR; TCRdb keeps in-frame clones, though not all of them. The table records some 68,000 clones, approximately 90% of them present only once. Specimen: CD4+ or CD8+ T cells sorted from blood, collected in a trial of the OX40 agonist ivuxolimab. The source of these receptors is an adult with an advanced solid tumor such as melanoma, head and neck, liver or kidney cancer. Each CDR3 is given with its conserved first and last residue. A D gene is named only where the DNA matches it firmly. Only some rows state a clone size, as once, few, many or a class for expanded clones.

v_gene,j_gene,abundance,d_gene,CDR3aa,CDR3nt
TRBV28,TRBJ1-4,.,.,CASSPGGQKLFF,TGTGCCAGCAGCCCCGGAGGGCAGAAACTGTTTTTT
TRBV15,TRBJ1-4,.,.,CATSRDFTGINEKLFF,TGTGCCACCAGCAGAGATTTTACAGGAATTAATGAAAAACTGTTTTTT
TRBV7-9,TRBJ2-7,once,TRBD1,CASSFAGTGNEQYF,TGTGCCAGCAGCTTCGCCGGGACAGGGAACGAGCAGTACTTC
TRBV6-1,TRBJ1-6,.,.,CASSGREAAYNSPLHF,TGTGCCAGCAGTGGTCGGGAGGCAGCCTATAATTCACCCCTCCACTTT
TRBV6-1,TRBJ2-6,.,.,CASSEERSVIEIAGANVLTF,TGTGCCAGCAGTGAAGAACGGAGCGTTATTGAAATAGCTGGGGCCAACGTCCTGACTTTC
TRBV4-2,TRBJ2-7,.,TRBD2,CASSVLAGERYEQYF,TGTGCCAGCAGCGTTCTAGCGGGAGAAAGGTACGAGCAGTACTTC
TRBV19,TRBJ1-5,.,TRBD1,CATRTGGQAYSNQPQHF,TGTGCCACCCGGACAGGGGGGCAAGCTTATAGCAATCAGCCCCAGCATTTT
TRBV20-1,TRBJ1-1,.,.,CSARRTEAFF,TGCAGTGCTCGACGCACTGAAGCTTTCTTT
TRBV10-3,TRBJ2-1,.,.,CAIALEPVEQFF,TGTGCCATCGCACTAGAACCGGTTGAGCAGTTCTTC
TRBV19,TRBJ1-1,.,.,CASSIGVGRTVNTEAFF,TGTGCCAGTAGTATAGGAGTCGGTCGGACGGTGAACACTGAAGCTTTCTTT
TRBV7-6,TRBJ2-1,.,.,CASSLTTGYNEQFF,TGTGCCAGCAGCCTTACGACTGGATACAATGAGCAGTTCTTC
TRBV10-1,TRBJ2-2,.,TRBD2,CASSSSGRANTGELFF,TGCGCCAGCAGCTCTAGCGGGAGGGCGAACACCGGGGAGCTGTTTTTT
TRBV6-5,TRBJ2-3,.,TRBD2,CASRDHSGVTQYF,TGTGCCAGCAGGGACCACAGCGGGGTTACGCAGTATTTT
TRBV5-1,TRBJ1-1,.,TRBD1,CASSLEGAGAFF,TGCGCCAGCAGCTTGGAGGGGGCTGGGGCTTTCTTT
TRBV7-3,TRBJ2-1,.,TRBD1,CASSLSTGDGEQFF,TGTGCCAGCAGCTTAAGCACAGGGGATGGTGAGCAGTTCTTC
TRBV2,TRBJ2-6,few,.,CASSGDSSGANVLTF,TGTGCCAGCAGCGGTGACAGCTCTGGGGCCAACGTCCTGACTTTC
TRBV19,TRBJ1-2,.,TRBD1,CASRGQGLGDYGYTF,TGTGCCAGTAGGGGACAGGGTCTAGGGGACTATGGCTACACCTTC
TRBV18,TRBJ2-1,.,TRBD1,CASSPYRTGNNEQFF,TGTGCCAGCTCACCATACAGGACAGGGAACAATGAGCAGTTCTTC
TRBV5-1,TRBJ2-3,.,.,CASSLLSGADTQYF,TGCGCCAGCAGCTTGCTCTCGGGGGCAGATACGCAGTATTTT
TRBV28,TRBJ1-4,.,TRBD1,CASSPWDREREKLFF,TGTGCCAGCAGTCCCTGGGACAGGGAGAGAGAAAAACTGTTTTTT
TRBV4-2,TRBJ1-4,.,.,CASSPRTAAEKLFF,TGTGCCAGCAGCCCCAGGACAGCGGCTGAAAAACTGTTTTTT
TRBV6-5,TRBJ1-4,.,TRBD1,CASSGDREGEKLFF,TGTGCCAGCAGTGGGGACAGGGAGGGTGAAAAACTGTTTTTT
TRBV27,TRBJ2-7,.,TRBD1,CASSLTGVPWYEQYF,TGTGCCAGCAGTCTTACAGGGGTCCCATGGTACGAGCAGTACTTC
TRBV18,TRBJ1-4,.,TRBD1,CASSLTTGVGEKLFF,TGTGCCAGCTCACTGACGACAGGGGTTGGAGAAAAACTGTTTTTT
TRBV6-1,TRBJ2-2,once,.,CASRGGAANTGELFF,TGTGCCAGCAGGGGGGGGGCCGCGAACACCGGGGAGCTGTTTTTT
TRBV7-9,TRBJ2-1,.,.,CASSLGPENEQFF,TGTGCCAGCAGCTTAGGCCCAGAAAATGAGCAGTTCTTC
TRBV7-9,TRBJ2-5,.,TRBD1,CASSSRGKSQETQYF,TGTGCCAGCAGCTCCAGGGGGAAAAGCCAAGAGACCCAGTACTTC
TRBV5-6,TRBJ2-3,.,.,CASSPTYADTQYF,TGTGCCAGCAGCCCGACATACGCAGATACGCAGTATTTT
TRBV4-1,TRBJ2-5,.,.,CASSQVGLIGGETQYF,TGCGCCAGCAGCCAGGTCGGACTCATCGGTGGGGAGACCCAGTACTTC
TRBV12-5,TRBJ1-1,.,.,CASGLTPEGGNTEAFF,TGTGCTAGTGGTTTGACCCCTGAGGGGGGCAACACTGAAGCTTTCTTT
TRBV29-1,TRBJ2-1,.,TRBD2,CSVLAGVLYNEQFF,TGCAGCGTCTTAGCGGGAGTTCTTTACAATGAGCAGTTCTTC
TRBV5-1,TRBJ1-2,.,TRBD1,CASSLADRGRGYTF,TGCGCCAGCAGCTTGGCGGACAGGGGGCGGGGCTACACCTTC